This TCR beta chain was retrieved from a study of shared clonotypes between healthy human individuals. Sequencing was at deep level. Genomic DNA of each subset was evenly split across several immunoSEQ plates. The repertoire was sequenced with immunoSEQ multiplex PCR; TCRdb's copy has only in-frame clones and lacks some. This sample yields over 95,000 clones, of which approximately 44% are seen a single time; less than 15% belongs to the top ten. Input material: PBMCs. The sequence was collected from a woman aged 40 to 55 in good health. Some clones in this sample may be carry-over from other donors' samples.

Here the CDR3 DNA reads TGTGCCAGCAGCTTCAGGGGAGGGGCCTACGAGCAGTACTTC. Its protein product is CASSFRGGAYEQYF. The V gene is TRBV7-2, the J gene TRBJ2-7; the D gene is possibly TRBD2 (7 bases). V lost 3 bases and J 2 bases, leaving 11 bases between the germline ends. CDR3 length: 14 residues. From germline, CDR1 is SGHTA and CDR2 FQGNSA.